Below, 10 T cell receptor beta chains from the same sample are listed, as sequenced in a study of cytomegalovirus exposure and HLA in healthy donors. Produced via immunoSEQ multiplex PCR; TCRdb's table is partial and in-frame only. This repertoire shows 100,000 or so clones, 87% found once; its top ten account for 3% to 4.5%. The material sequenced was PBMCs. These receptors originate from a woman under 40 in good health and CMV-seronegative.

V gene TRBV18 combines with J gene TRBJ1-3; 8 nucleotides align to TRBD1. This CDR3 has 14 residues. With V trimmed by 5 bases and J by 4 bases, 4 bases remained unmatched. Germline CDR1 reads KGHSH; CDR2 reads LQKENI. CDR3 nucleotide sequence: TGTGCCAGCTCAGCAGACAGGGGCGGAAACACCATATATTTT. Protein: CASSADRGGNTIYF.

The chain links TRBV18 to TRBJ2-1, with 8 bases that match TRBD1. This CDR3 spans 15 amino acids. V shed 5 bases and J 0 bases; nucleotides not matched to a gene: 3. Looked up from germline, CDR1 is KGHSH and CDR2 is LQKENI. The CDR3 DNA sequence: TGTGCCAGCTCATCGACAGGGGCCTCCTACAATGAGCAGTTCTTC. Its protein is CASSSTGASYNEQFF. The full variable domain, rest sourced from reference TRBV18 and TRBJ2-1, is NAGVMQNPRHLVRRRGQEARLRCSPMKGHSHVYWYRQLPEEGLKFMVYLQKENIIDESGMPKERFSAEFPKEGPSILRIQQVVRGDSAAYFCASSSTGASYNEQFFGPGTRLTVL.

The CDR3 here is CASRLTGVGNEQFF. Here the CDR3 DNA reads TGTGCCAGCAGACTTACGGGAGTTGGTAATGAGCAGTTCTTC. The rearrangement joins TRBV19 to TRBJ2-1; tentative D call: TRBD2 (6 bases). Germline V gives CDR1 LNHDA, CDR2 SQIVND (reference sequence). The CDR3 runs to 14 residues. V gave up 9 bases and J gave up 7 bases, with 19 bases separating them.

This clone has ten or more counts. The chain uses TRBV4-3 and TRBJ2-2; 14 bases are a match to TRBD2. Germline V gene data show CDR1 as LGHNA and CDR2 as YSLEER. J gave up 5 bases and V 2 bases, and 7 bases lay outside the gene matches. This CDR3 is 18 amino acids long. CDR3 nucleotides: TGCGCCAGCAGCCAATCTACCGGGACTAGCGGGAGAACCGGGGAGCTGTTTTTT. This gives the protein CASSQSTGTSGRTGELFF.

The chain links TRBV7-9 to TRBJ2-7, with TRBD1 matching 7 bases. Trimming at V came to 3 bases and at J to 3 bases, leaving 8 bases not matched to a gene. Germline V gene data show CDR1 as SEHNR and CDR2 as FQNEAQ (reference sequence). This CDR3 is built from 15 residues. CDR3 bases: TGTGCCAGCAGCTTCGGACAGGCCCCGGGCTACGAGCAGTACTTC. It is translated as CASSFGQAPGYEQYF.

The genes are TRBV19 and TRBJ1-1, with 8 bases fitting TRBD1. CDR3 length: 13 residues. Germline loops: CDR1 LNHDA, CDR2 SQIVND (reference sequence). V was pared by 10 bases and J by 6 bases, with 10 bases of the junction left unmatched. CDR3 in DNA: TGTGCCACCCTTAGACAGGGGAAGTCTGAAGCTTTCTTT. It is translated as CATLRQGKSEAFF.

In DNA form, the CDR3 reads TGCACCAGCAGCCCTCCGGGGACAGCGGCCTACGAGCAGTACTTC. It yields the protein CTSSPPGTAAYEQYF. The V and J genes are TRBV1 and TRBJ2-7; the DNA was not used to check the table's D call, TRBD1. TRBV1 is an annotated pseudogene. This CDR3 comprises 15 residues.

This clone showed up just once. The chain couples TRBV7-9 to TRBJ2-2; TRBD2 might be the D (5 bases). The CDR3 is 13 amino acids. The germline V and J ends were trimmed by 3 bases and 6 bases, with 8 bases remaining between them. Germline assignment: CDR1 SEHNR and CDR2 FQNEAQ (reference sequence). The CDR3 is CASSLAGAGELFF. CDR3 nucleotides: TGTGCCAGCAGCTTGGCCGGGGCCGGGGAGCTGTTTTTT.

The CDR3 DNA follows: TGTGCCAGCAGCTTATCTGGCGGGAGGGAAGGCGAGCAGTACTTC. It specifies CASSLSGGREGEQYF. The rearrangement links TRBV7-9 to TRBJ2-7, with 9 nucleotides matching TRBD2. In germline, CDR1 is SEHNR, CDR2 FQNEAQ (reference sequence). V was clipped by 2 bases and J by 6 bases; unmatched bases: 8. This CDR3 is built from 15 residues. The entire variable domain, with the rest obtained from reference TRBV7-9 and TRBJ2-7, is as follows: DTGVSQNPRHKITKRGQNVTFRCDPISEHNRLYWYRQTLGQGPEFLTYFQNEAQLEKSRLLSDRFSAERPKGSFSTLEIQRTEQGDSAMYLCASSLSGGREGEQYFGPGTRLTVT.

The chain has TRBV5-1 and TRBJ2-5, with TRBD2 identical over 14 bases. Looked up from germline, CDR1 is SGHRS and CDR2 is YFSETQ. J gave up 6 bases and V 2 bases, and 24 bases lay outside the gene matches. The CDR3 spans 22 residues. The CDR3 region has the DNA TGCGCCAGCAGCTTACTTCCGAAAAGACTAGCGGGAGGGCCAGGGAATGAAAAGACCCAGTACTTC. It translates to CASSLLPKRLAGGPGNEKTQYF.